This section outlines one TCR beta chain sequence together with its context. No cognate antigen has been identified for it. Base-call qualities are not available, and no considerably larger clone is one nucleotide away. PBMCs were isolated by Ficoll-Paque density gradient centrifugation. TCRdb lists the instrument as Illumina NovaSeq 6000. TCRalpha and TCRbeta cDNA libraries were constructed by 5'RACE with constant-segment primers, with sample barcodes and unique molecular identifiers being introduced. Trizol reagent was used to extract RNA from every sample. Library amplification was performed in two PCR steps, and a second sample barcode and Illumina TruSeq adapters were introduced in the second step. Sequencing of libraries was performed on an Illumina NovaSeq with 2 x 150 bp paired-end reads. In the original analysis: Reads were demultiplexed and collapsed into UMI-guided consensus sequences with migec v1.2.7. Using mixcr v2.1.11, UMI consensuses were aligned to TRA and TRB V and J templates and then assembled into clonotypes. A clonotype was counted as expanded or contracted only when both edgeR and NoisET called the clonotype significant, with the noise models trained on biological replicates. edgeR calls used a false discovery rate-adjusted p below 0.01 and a log2 fold-change threshold of 1. As an exploratory analysis of dynamics, max-normalized trajectories of the 1000 most abundant clonotypes were examined by PCA with hierarchical clustering. Separately sequenced CD4+ and CD8+ repertoires were used to assign the CD4 or CD8 phenotype of responding clones. TCRdb reran the public reads through fastp at Q25 and MiXCR, keeping productive beta chains. Rows with a matching CDR3 protein are joined into one entry that keeps the most common DNA and genes. Here the V and J calls rest on TCRdb's processing, not on the authors' analysis. This sample comprises 350,000 to 500,000 distinct CDR3 sequences, roughly 20% of them detected only once. The ten largest clones add up to roughly 8.4% of the sample.

This specimen comes from a study of T-cell memory formation after mild COVID-19 (dated by TCRdb to the early 2020s). Background for the entire study: Most TCR sequence clusters were specific to one of the two donors. In a couple of donors, T-cell clones that expanded and contracted after mild COVID-19 were tracked by sequencing TCRalpha and TCRbeta repertoires over time. Two young, previously healthy adult volunteers, one female and one male, were included in the cohort.

Summary of the overall study and its limitations: The study included only a couple of mild cases, and larger cohorts that include severe cases with pre-infection samples were judged to be necessary. Contracting CD4+ clones were located mainly in the CM and EM memory subsets, whereas CD8+ clones were found to be enriched in EMRA. Balanced CD4/CD8 phenotypes were observed for clones contracting from day 15 to 85, whereas a bias towards CD4+ was observed for a second wave of clones expanding from day 15 to 37. Whether the second-wave clones peaking on day 37 were SARS-CoV-2 specific was not confirmed. Some responding clones were found in pre-infection memory, which suggests that pre-existing cross-reactive memory T cells took part in the SARS-CoV-2 response.

V is cut by 6 bases and J by 0 bases, and the space between the germline ends is 12 bases. CDR1 and CDR2, looked up from the germline V gene (reference sequence), are MNHEY and SMNVEV. The CDR3 runs 14 amino acids, cysteine and phenylalanine included. Of all the DNA, just the CDR3 is kept, 42 bases in frame from base 1. Sequenced input: PBMCs or a T cell subset sorted from them (not recorded which). This chain is built from TRBV27 and TRBJ2-7, with TRBD2 tentatively as D gene (6 bases match). The sequence derives from an adult woman who had mild COVID-19 (a few samples of this study predate the infection). The sample titles of this study are shuffled in the database, so cell type and time point are left out; the donor was told from shared clones. The nucleotides are TGTGCCAGCAGGCCGACTAGAAGCTCCTACGAGCAGTACTTC. Translated, it gives CASRPTRSSYEQYF.